This T cell receptor (beta chain) is drawn from a study of blood T cell repertoires in COVID-19. The CDR3 is 13 amino acids. The V end lost 9 bases, the J end lost 2 bases, and 14 bases lay between the germline ends. The V gene's germline CDR1 is MNHEY and CDR2 SVGAGI. Profiling relied on immunoSEQ multiplex PCR, and the TCRdb table lists in-frame clones only, not all of them. The sample consists of 250,000 to 300,000 clones, more than 75% of them appearing once. The rearrangement links TRBV6-5 to TRBJ2-7; a weak D match, TRBD1 (5 bases). Sequencing input: PBMCs or T cells enriched from blood (not recorded which). The sequence came from an older woman in a cohort exposed to, infected with or recovered from COVID-19 (not recorded which). Written as DNA, the CDR3 is TGTGCCAGTGACAGTATGAACACCTACGAGCAGTACTTC. Encoded protein: CASDSMNTYEQYF.